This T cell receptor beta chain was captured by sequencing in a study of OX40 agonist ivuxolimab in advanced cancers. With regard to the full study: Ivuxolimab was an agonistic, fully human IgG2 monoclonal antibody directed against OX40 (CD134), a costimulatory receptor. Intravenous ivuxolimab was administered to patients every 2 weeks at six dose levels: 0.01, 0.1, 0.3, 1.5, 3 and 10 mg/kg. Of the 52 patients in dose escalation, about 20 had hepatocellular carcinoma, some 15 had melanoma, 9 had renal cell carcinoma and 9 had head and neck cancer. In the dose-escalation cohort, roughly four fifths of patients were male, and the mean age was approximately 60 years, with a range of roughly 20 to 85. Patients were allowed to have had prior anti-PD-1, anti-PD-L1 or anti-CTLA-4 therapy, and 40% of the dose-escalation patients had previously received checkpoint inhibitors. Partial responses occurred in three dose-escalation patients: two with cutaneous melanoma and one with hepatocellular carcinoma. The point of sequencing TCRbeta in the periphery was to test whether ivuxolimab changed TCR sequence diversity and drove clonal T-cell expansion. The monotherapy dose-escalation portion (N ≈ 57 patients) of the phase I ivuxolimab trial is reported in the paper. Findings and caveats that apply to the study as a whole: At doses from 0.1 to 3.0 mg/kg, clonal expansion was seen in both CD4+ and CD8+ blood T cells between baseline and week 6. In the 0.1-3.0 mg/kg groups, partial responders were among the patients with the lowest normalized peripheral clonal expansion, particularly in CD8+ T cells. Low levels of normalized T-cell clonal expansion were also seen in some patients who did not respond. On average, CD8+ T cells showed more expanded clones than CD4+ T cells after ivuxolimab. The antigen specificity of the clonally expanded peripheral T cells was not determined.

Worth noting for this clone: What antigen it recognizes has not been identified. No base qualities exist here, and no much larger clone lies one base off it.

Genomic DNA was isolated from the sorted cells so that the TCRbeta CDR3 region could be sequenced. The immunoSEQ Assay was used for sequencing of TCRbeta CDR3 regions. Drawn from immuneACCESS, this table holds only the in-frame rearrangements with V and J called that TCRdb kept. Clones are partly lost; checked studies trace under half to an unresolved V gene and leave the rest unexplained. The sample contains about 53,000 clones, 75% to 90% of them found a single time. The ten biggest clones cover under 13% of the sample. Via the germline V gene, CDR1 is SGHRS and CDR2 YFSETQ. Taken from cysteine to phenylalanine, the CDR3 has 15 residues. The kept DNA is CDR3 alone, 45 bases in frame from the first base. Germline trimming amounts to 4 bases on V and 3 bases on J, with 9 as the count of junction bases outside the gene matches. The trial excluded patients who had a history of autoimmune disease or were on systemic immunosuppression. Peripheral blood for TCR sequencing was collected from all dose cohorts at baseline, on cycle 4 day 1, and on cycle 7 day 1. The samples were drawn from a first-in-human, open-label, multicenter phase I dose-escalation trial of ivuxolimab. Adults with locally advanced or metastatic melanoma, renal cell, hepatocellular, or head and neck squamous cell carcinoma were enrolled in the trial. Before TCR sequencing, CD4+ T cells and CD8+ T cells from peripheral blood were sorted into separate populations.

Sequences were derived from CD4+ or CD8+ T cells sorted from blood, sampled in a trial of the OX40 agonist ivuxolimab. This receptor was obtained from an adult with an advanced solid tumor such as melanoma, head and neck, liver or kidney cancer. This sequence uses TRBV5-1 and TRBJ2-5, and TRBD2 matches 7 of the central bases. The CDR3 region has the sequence CASSLLGAGEETQYF. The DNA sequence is TGCGCCAGCAGCCTTTTAGGGGCGGGAGAAGAGACCCAGTACTTC.